These T cell receptor beta chains were read from a single sample in a study of T cells in Graves' hyperthyroidism and ophthalmopathy. TCRdb re-called the multiplex PCR reads through MiXCR, storing one row per CDR3 protein. The sample has about 410,000 distinct CDR3 sequences, roughly 15% seen once. Sequences were obtained from blood. The receptor set was obtained from a man younger than 30 with Graves' ophthalmopathy. The CDR3 runs from the conserved cysteine through the conserved F or W. The order of the fields is clone size, D gene, J gene, V gene, CDR3 DNA, CDR3 protein. The D gene is left open where the match is weak. Only part of the rows carry a size: once, few, many, or a class if the clone is expanded.

>many|TRBD1|TRBJ2-5|TRBV29-1
TGCAGCGTTGATAGAGGACAGGGACCCCAAGAGACCCAGTACTTC
CSVDRGQGPQETQYF
>many|-|TRBJ1-2|TRBV2
TGTGCCAGCAGCCGAAAGGGACTGAACTATGGCTACACCTTC
CASSRKGLNYGYTF
>many|-|TRBJ1-2|TRBV7-9
TGTGCCAGCAGCTTTGGTGGGAGGAGGAACTATGGCTACACCTTC
CASSFGGRRNYGYTF
>many|-|TRBJ2-3|TRBV6-1
TGTGCCAGCAGTCACTCCGTCTCGGGCGGGGAAGATACGCAGTATTTT
CASSHSVSGGEDTQYF
>many|-|TRBJ1-2|TRBV7-2
TGTGCCAGCAGCTTAGGGTACAGGGACAACTATGGCTACACCTTC
CASSLGYRDNYGYTF
>many|-|TRBJ2-5|TRBV12-3/TRBV12-4
TGTGCCAGCAGGTCAACAGGGCGAAAGGGCTTGGAGACCCAGTACTTC
CASRSTGRKGLETQYF
>-|-|TRBJ2-3|TRBV5-1
TGCGCCAGCAGCTTATCCCTGCGCACAGATACGCAGTATTTT
CASSLSLRTDTQYF
>few|-|TRBJ1-5|TRBV14
TGTGCCAGCAGCCAAGAAGGCGGGTACGCTCAGCCCCAGCATTTT
CASSQEGGYAQPQHF
>few|-|TRBJ2-5|TRBV10-3
TGTGCCATCAGAGGAGCAAGGGCGGACACCCAAGAGACCCAGTACTTC
CAIRGARADTQETQYF
>many|TRBD1|TRBJ1-5|TRBV20-1
TGCAGTGCCAGAGTGGGGACAGGAGGTGAACCCCAGCATTTT
CSARVGTGGEPQHF
>many|-|TRBJ2-1|TRBV5-6
TGTGCCAGCAGCTTGTTGGGGTGGCGGACTATGAACAATGAGCAGTTCTTC
CASSLLGWRTMNNEQFF
>many|-|TRBJ2-1|TRBV7-9
TGTGCCAGCAGCTTAAGGGGCGGCGAGGAAGATGAGCAGTTCTTC
CASSLRGGEEDEQFF
>-|-|TRBJ2-3|TRBV10-1
TGCGCCAGCAGTCCCCTACTCCCCGGAACTCTGCAAGATACGCAGTATTTT
CASSPLLPGTLQDTQYF
>-|TRBD1|TRBJ1-2|TRBV5-1
TGCGCCAGCAGCTTGGTCTTGACAGGGGGCGCTGGCTACACCTTC
CASSLVLTGGAGYTF
>many|-|TRBJ2-7|TRBV20-1
TGCAGTGCGACGACCTACGAGCAGTACTTC
CSATTYEQYF
>many|-|TRBJ1-6|TRBV7-9
TGTGCCAGCAGCTTAGTGACAGGCGGACATTCACCCCTCCACTTT
CASSLVTGGHSPLHF
>-|TRBD1|TRBJ2-2|TRBV5-1
TGCGCCGGCAGTTACCCACAGGGGGCGGAATACACCGGGGAGCTGTTTTTT
CAGSYPQGAEYTGELFF
>few|TRBD1|TRBJ2-2|TRBV4-1
TGCGCCAGCAGCCAAACGGACAGGGAAAACACCGGGGAGCTGTTTTTT
CASSQTDRENTGELFF
>many|TRBD1|TRBJ1-5|TRBV6-1
TGTGCCAGCAACTCCGGGACAGGGCTTCGCTGGGACCAGCCCCAGCATTTT
CASNSGTGLRWDQPQHF
>few|TRBD2|TRBJ2-5|TRBV3-1
TGTGCCAGCAGCCAAGAGGGGGGGGTCTGGGAGACCCAGTACTTC
CASSQEGGVWETQYF
>many|-|TRBJ2-7|TRBV10-1
TGCGCCAGCAGTCACCCCGGGACGGGCTCCTACGAGCAGTACTTC
CASSHPGTGSYEQYF
>-|TRBD2|TRBJ2-5|TRBV7-2
TGTGCCAGCAGTCCCACACGGACTAGCAGCCAAGAGACCCAGTACTTC
CASSPTRTSSQETQYF
>-|-|TRBJ1-1|TRBV5-6
TGTGCCAGCAGCTTAAGGACTCGCACTGAAGCTTTCTTT
CASSLRTRTEAFF
>-|-|TRBJ1-3|TRBV6-6
TGTGCCAGCAGTTACGCCGGTGAGAGCCCCTCTGGAAACACCATATATTTT
CASSYAGESPSGNTIYF
>many|-|TRBJ1-3|TRBV12-3/TRBV12-4
TGTGCCATAGGGCGGGAGAGCTCTGGAAACACCATATATTTT
CAIGRESSGNTIYF
>many|-|TRBJ1-5|TRBV20-1
TGCAGTGCGCAAGGGGGGACGGCCGGTTTTCCCCAGCATTTT
CSAQGGTAGFPQHF
>-|-|TRBJ2-1|TRBV6-1
TGTGCCAGCAGTTTCTGGGGGCCGGGAGTGAAAGATGAGCAGTTCTTC
CASSFWGPGVKDEQFF
>-|-|TRBJ1-2|TRBV29-1
TGCAGCGTTTACAGGCTCTCGTATGGCTACACCTTC
CSVYRLSYGYTF
>-|TRBD1|TRBJ1-1|TRBV19
TGTGCCAGTAGGACAGGGATCACTGAAGCTTTCTTT
CASRTGITEAFF
>many|-|TRBJ2-7|TRBV9
TGTGCCAGCAGCGTAGGGGGTGGGGACTCCTACGAGCAGTACTTC
CASSVGGGDSYEQYF
>-|TRBD2|TRBJ2-7|TRBV13
TGTGCCAGCAGCTTCCGAGCGGGGGACGGCTACGAGCAGTACTTC
CASSFRAGDGYEQYF
>-|TRBD1|TRBJ2-7|TRBV5-1
TGCGCCAGCAGCTTGGCCGTGGGTTACGGCTCGGGACAGGGGGTCTACGAGCAGTACTTC
CASSLAVGYGSGQGVYEQYF
>few|TRBD1|TRBJ1-5|TRBV6-1
TGTGCCAGCAGTCCCGGGACAGGGGCAGGGAGCAATCAGCCCCAGCATTTT
CASSPGTGAGSNQPQHF
>-|-|TRBJ2-7|TRBV14
TGTGCCAGCCAAGATTACAGGGACTCCGAGCAGTACTTC
CASQDYRDSEQYF
>many|TRBD2|TRBJ2-1|TRBV2
TGTGCCAGCAGGCCCACTAGCGGGGGGGACAATGAGCAGTTCTTC
CASRPTSGGDNEQFF
>few|-|TRBJ1-5|TRBV12-5
TGTGCTAGTGGTTTGTTGGGGCCGGGGCCCCAGCATTTT
CASGLLGPGPQHF
>many|TRBD2|TRBJ2-7|TRBV20-1
TGCAGCGAAAACGGACTAGCGGATTCCTACGAGCAGTACTTC
CSENGLADSYEQYF
>-|-|TRBJ1-6|TRBV27
TGTGCCAGCAGCCTTTCCGTGGAGGGTTCACCCCTCCACTTT
CASSLSVEGSPLHF
>-|TRBD2|TRBJ2-3|TRBV4-2
TGTGCCAGCAGTGGAACTAGCGGGAGATTCTCGACAGATACGCAGTATTTT
CASSGTSGRFSTDTQYF
>many|-|TRBJ2-7|TRBV24-1
TGTGCCACCAGTGCTGGCTCCTACGAGCAGTACTTC
CATSAGSYEQYF
>many|TRBD2|TRBJ2-1|TRBV4-1
TGCGCCAGCAGCCAAGTCGGGGGGGCGAACAATGAGCAGTTCTTC
CASSQVGGANNEQFF
>many|TRBD1|TRBJ1-1|TRBV6-1
TGTGCCAGCAGCGACAGGGGAGGGTCCACTGAAGCTTTCTTT
CASSDRGGSTEAFF
>-|TRBD1|TRBJ1-5|TRBV9
TGTGCCAGCAGCGTAGAGGGGGCTGATCAGCCCCAGCATTTT
CASSVEGADQPQHF
>many|TRBD2|TRBJ2-5|TRBV2
TGTGCCAGCAGTGAGACTAGCGGGAGGCCGGAGTACTTC
CASSETSGRPEYF
>once|-|TRBJ1-6|TRBV18
TGTGCCAGCTCACCAGGAGCAGACAGGCTGAGAAATTCACCCCTCCACTTT
CASSPGADRLRNSPLHF
>many|TRBD2|TRBJ2-7|TRBV10-3
TGTGCCATCAACGGGGGCCAGCGGGAGTTTGAGCAGTACTTC
CAINGGQREFEQYF
>-|-|TRBJ2-6|TRBV5-1
TGCGCCAGCACCCCCCCGGGGGTTTTTGGGGCCAACGTCCTGACTTTC
CASTPPGVFGANVLTF
>many|TRBD1|TRBJ2-7|TRBV7-9
TGTGCCAGCAGCTCCGGGACAGGACTATACGAGCAGTACTTC
CASSSGTGLYEQYF
>many|TRBD2|TRBJ2-5|TRBV7-2
TGTGCCAGCAGCTTAGCCAGGACTAGCGGGAGTTCAGAGACCCAGTACTTC
CASSLARTSGSSETQYF